A selection of T cell receptor beta chains follows, all from one sample in a study of T-cell reconstitution after alpha-beta-depleted transplantation in children. TCRdb processed the PCR reads anew with MiXCR; each CDR3 protein has one entry. The repertoire holds about 540,000 distinct CDR3 sequences, with 25% to 30% as singletons. Sequenced here: PBMCs, sampled before TCRalphabeta/CD19-depleted stem cell transplant. The receptors shown here come from a boy under two years old with Wiskott-Aldrich syndrome, due to receive a stem cell transplant. Each CDR3 is given with its conserved first and last residue. D genes are given only for firm matches. Clone size is not always given. Where it is, it says once, few, many or a class for expanded clones.

size,J,V,D,CDR3,DNA
-,TRBJ1-1,TRBV30,TRBD1,CAGQGDTEAFF,TGTGCCGGACAGGGTGACACTGAAGCTTTCTTT
-,TRBJ2-4,TRBV28,-,CASRPRGQVAKNIQYF,TGTGCCAGCAGGCCCCGGGGGCAAGTAGCCAAAAACATTCAGTACTTC
-,TRBJ2-3,TRBV12-3/TRBV12-4,-,CASSLPPDTQYF,TGTGCCAGCAGTTTACCACCAGATACGCAGTATTTT
few,TRBJ1-1,TRBV6-5,-,CASSYLGSNTEAFF,TGTGCCAGCAGTTACCTGGGGTCTAACACTGAAGCTTTCTTT
-,TRBJ2-7,TRBV12-3/TRBV12-4,-,CASSLETELRSEQYF,TGTGCCAGCAGTTTAGAGACCGAGCTACGGAGCGAGCAGTACTTC
-,TRBJ2-7,TRBV5-1,TRBD1,CASGDRSDEQYF,TGCGCCAGCGGGGACAGATCCGACGAGCAGTACTTC
-,TRBJ2-3,TRBV6-1,TRBD1,CASRRVGTGDTDTQYF,TGTGCCAGCAGGAGGGTTGGGACAGGGGACACAGATACGCAGTATTTT
-,TRBJ2-1,TRBV20-1,-,CSCSGSSYNEQFF,TGCAGTTGTAGCGGTAGCTCCTACAATGAGCAGTTCTTC
-,TRBJ2-3,TRBV4-1,TRBD1,CASSQETGVTDTQYF,TGCGCCAGCAGCCAGGAGACAGGGGTCACAGATACGCAGTATTTT
few,TRBJ1-2,TRBV7-9,-,CATRGGYGYTF,TGTGCCACTAGGGGCGGCTATGGCTACACCTTC
-,TRBJ2-1,TRBV5-1,TRBD2,CASSARTSGRSDEQFF,TGCGCCAGCAGCGCCCGGACTAGCGGGAGGTCTGATGAGCAGTTCTTC
-,TRBJ2-7,TRBV29-1,-,CSVEERVGGEQYF,TGCAGCGTTGAAGAACGGGTCGGGGGCGAGCAGTACTTC
few,TRBJ1-1,TRBV20-1,-,CSARWLGQLPNTEAFF,TGCAGTGCTAGGTGGCTGGGGCAGCTACCCAACACTGAAGCTTTCTTT
few,TRBJ2-7,TRBV7-2,-,CASSETGRLRSEQYF,TGTGCCAGCAGCGAGACCGGCAGGCTAAGATCCGAGCAGTACTTC
few,TRBJ2-3,TRBV5-1,-,CASSLVGIPSTDTQYF,TGCGCCAGCAGCTTGGTAGGAATCCCTAGCACAGATACGCAGTATTTT
-,TRBJ1-5,TRBV12-3/TRBV12-4,-,CASRPTGFGQPQHF,TGTGCCAGCAGGCCAACAGGGTTTGGTCAGCCCCAGCATTTT
few,TRBJ1-1,TRBV6-1,-,CASIRGRLNTEAFF,TGTGCCAGCATAAGGGGACGGTTGAACACTGAAGCTTTCTTT
-,TRBJ2-5,TRBV20-1,TRBD2,CSAPPGGRETQYF,TGCAGTGCTCCGCCGGGGGGGCGAGAGACCCAGTACTTC
-,TRBJ1-5,TRBV7-2,TRBD1,CASSQRQGQPQHF,TGTGCCAGCAGCCAGCGACAGGGTCAGCCCCAGCATTTT
-,TRBJ2-7,TRBV5-1,-,CASSLDWGLRNGQYF,TGCGCCAGCAGCTTGGACTGGGGTCTACGAAACGGGCAGTACTTC